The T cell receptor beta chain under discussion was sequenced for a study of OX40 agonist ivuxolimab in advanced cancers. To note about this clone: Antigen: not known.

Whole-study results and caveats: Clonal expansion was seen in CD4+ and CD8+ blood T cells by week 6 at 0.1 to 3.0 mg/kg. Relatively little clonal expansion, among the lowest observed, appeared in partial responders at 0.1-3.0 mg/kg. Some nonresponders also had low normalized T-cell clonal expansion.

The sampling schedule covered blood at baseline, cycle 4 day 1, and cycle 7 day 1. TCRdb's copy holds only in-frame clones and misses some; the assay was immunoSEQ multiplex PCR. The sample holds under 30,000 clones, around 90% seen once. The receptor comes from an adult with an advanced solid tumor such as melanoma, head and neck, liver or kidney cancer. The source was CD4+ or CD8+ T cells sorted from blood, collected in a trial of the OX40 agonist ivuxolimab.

CDR3 sequence (DNA): TGCGCCAGCAGCCAAGTGATGGGGGAGCTATACGAGCAGTACTTC. This gives the protein CASSQVMGELYEQYF. The chain has TRBV4-1 and TRBJ2-7; D possibly matches TRBD1 or TRBD2 (5 bases each). CDR3 size: 15 residues. V shed 1 base and J shed 4 bases, with 14 bases lying between them. Germline values: CDR1 MGHRA, CDR2 YSYEKL.